The clone carrying this TCR beta chain was found once. Its antigen is undetermined. Focal radiation was given together with CTLA-4 blockade (ipilimumab) to patients with chemo-refractory metastatic non-small-cell lung cancer. The method was immunoSEQ multiplex PCR; TCRdb's version includes in-frame clones alone and lacks a portion of them. The repertoire holds some 73,000 clones, with 70% to 80% as singletons. Germline V gene lookup returns CDR1 SGDLS and CDR2 YYNGEE. This CDR3 region has 15 residues. Trimming took off 3 bases at V and 1 base at J, with 13 bases between the two ends. These data come from a study of radiotherapy plus CTLA-4 blockade in lung cancer. The overall study: In roughly 17% of patients, objective responses were seen; approximately 31% had disease control.

Study findings and constraints: There was expansion of tumor-derived TCR clones in blood after radiotherapy plus ipilimumab. Early blood T cell clone dynamics, with interferon-beta, were reported to best predict response.

This TCR was recovered from a human donor with non-small cell lung cancer whose response to radiotherapy plus ipilimumab could not be evaluated. The sample here was peripheral blood, taken from a patient treated with radiotherapy plus ipilimumab. This chain connects TRBV9 to TRBJ1-2; D uncertain. CDR3 bases: TGTGCCAGCAGCGCCGTTACTCGATATAACTATGGCTACACCTTC. Translated, it gives CASSAVTRYNYGYTF. Full variable domain (missing parts from reference TRBV9 and TRBJ1-2): DSGVTQTPKHLITATGQRVTLRCSPRSGDLSVYWYQQSLDQGLQFLIQYYNGEERAKGNILERFSAQQFPDLHSELNLSSLELGDSALYFCASSAVTRYNYGYTFGSGTRLTVV.